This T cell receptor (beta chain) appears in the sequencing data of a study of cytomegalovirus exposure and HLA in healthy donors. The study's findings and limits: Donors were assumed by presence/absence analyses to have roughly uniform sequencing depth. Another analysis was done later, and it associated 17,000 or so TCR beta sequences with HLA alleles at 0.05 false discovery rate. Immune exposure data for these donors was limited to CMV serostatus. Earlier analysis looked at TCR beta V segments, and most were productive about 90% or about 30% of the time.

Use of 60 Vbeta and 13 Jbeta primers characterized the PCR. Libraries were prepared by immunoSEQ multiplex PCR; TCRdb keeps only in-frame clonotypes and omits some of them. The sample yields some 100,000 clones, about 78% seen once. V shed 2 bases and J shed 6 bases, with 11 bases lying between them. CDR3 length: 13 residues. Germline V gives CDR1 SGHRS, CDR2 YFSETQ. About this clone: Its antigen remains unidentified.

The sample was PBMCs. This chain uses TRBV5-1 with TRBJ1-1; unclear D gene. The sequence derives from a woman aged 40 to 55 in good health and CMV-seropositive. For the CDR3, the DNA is TGCGCCAGCAGCTTCACGGGGAAACCTGAAGCTTTCTTT. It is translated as CASSFTGKPEAFF.